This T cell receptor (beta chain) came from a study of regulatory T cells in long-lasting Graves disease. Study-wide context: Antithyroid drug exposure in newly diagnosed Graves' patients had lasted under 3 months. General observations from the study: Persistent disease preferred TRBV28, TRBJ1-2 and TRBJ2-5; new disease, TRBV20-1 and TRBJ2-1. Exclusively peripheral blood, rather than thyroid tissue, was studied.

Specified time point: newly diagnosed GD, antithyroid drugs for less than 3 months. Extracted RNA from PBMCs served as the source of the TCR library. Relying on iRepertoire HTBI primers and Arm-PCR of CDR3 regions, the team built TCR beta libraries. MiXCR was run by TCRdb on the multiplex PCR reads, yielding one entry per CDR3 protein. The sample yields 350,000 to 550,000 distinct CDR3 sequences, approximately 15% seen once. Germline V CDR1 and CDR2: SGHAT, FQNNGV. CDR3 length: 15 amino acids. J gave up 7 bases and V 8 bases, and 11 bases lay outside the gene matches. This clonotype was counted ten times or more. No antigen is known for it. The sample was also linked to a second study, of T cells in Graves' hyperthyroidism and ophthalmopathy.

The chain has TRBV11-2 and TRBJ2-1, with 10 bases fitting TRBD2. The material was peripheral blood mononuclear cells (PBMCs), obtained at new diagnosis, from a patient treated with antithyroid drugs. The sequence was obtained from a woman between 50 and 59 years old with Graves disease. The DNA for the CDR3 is TGTGCCAGCCGTCTAGCGGGAGCTGTGGGGAATGAGCAGTTCTTC. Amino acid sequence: CASRLAGAVGNEQFF.